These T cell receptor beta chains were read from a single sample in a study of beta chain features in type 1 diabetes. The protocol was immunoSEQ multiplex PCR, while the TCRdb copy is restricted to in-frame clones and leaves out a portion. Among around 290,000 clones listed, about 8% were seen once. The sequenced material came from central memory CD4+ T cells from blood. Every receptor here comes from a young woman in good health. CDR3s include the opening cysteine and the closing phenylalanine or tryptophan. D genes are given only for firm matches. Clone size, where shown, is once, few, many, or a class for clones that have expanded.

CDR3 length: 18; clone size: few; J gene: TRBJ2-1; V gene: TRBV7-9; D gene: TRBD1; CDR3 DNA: TGTGCCAGCAGGAGGGACAGAGCCGGGTCTTGGGCACACAATGAGCAGTTCTTC; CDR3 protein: CASRRDRAGSWAHNEQFF
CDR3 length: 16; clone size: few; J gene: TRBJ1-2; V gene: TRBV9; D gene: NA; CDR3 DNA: TGTGCCAGCAGGACTGGACAGTACCCGTCTCAGGATGGCTACACCTTC; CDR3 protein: CASRTGQYPSQDGYTF
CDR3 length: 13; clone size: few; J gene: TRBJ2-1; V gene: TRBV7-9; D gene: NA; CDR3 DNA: TGTGCCAGCAGCTTAGGAGGAGGGAATGAGCAGTTCTTC; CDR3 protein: CASSLGGGNEQFF
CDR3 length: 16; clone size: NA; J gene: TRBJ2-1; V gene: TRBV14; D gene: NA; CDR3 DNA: TGTGCCAGCAGCCTAGTCGGCGTGAGAACCTACAATGAGCAGTTCTTC; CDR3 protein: CASSLVGVRTYNEQFF
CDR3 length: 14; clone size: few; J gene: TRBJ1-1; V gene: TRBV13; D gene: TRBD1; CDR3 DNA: TGTGCCAGCAGCAGCTACAGGGGGGCCACTGAAGCTTTCTTT; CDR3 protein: CASSSYRGATEAFF
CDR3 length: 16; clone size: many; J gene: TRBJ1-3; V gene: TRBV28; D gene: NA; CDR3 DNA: TGTGCCAGCAGTACTCATTCAACAGTGTCGGGAAACACCATATATTTT; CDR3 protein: CASSTHSTVSGNTIYF
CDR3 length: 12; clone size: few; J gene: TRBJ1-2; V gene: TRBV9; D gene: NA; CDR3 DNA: TGTGCCAGCAGCGCGGGAGGGGGGGGCTACACCTTC; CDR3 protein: CASSAGGGGYTF
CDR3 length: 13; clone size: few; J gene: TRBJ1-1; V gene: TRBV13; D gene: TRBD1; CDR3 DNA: TGTGCCAGCAGCTTGGACAGGAACGCTGAAGCTTTCTTT; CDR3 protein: CASSLDRNAEAFF
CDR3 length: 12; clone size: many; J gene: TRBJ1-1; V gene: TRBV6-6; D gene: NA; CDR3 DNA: TGTGCCAGCGGTTCAAGGGACACTGAAGCTTTCTTT; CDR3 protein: CASGSRDTEAFF
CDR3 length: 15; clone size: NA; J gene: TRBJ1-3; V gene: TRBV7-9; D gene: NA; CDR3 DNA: TGTGCCAGCAGCGGAGTTACAGGAGGGGGAAACACCATATATTTT; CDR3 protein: CASSGVTGGGNTIYF
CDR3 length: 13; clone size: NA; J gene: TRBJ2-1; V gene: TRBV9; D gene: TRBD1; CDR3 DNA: TGTGCCAGCAGCGAACGGACAGGGAGTGAGCAGTTCTTC; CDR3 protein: CASSERTGSEQFF
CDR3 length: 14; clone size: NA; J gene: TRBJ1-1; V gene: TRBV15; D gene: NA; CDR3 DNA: TGTGCCACCAGCAGGAAGACAGTTGACACTGAAGCTTTCTTT; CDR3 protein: CATSRKTVDTEAFF
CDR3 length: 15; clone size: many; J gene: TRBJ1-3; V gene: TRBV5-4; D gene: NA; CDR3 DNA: TGTGCCAGCAGCTTGGGGAGTGCATCTGGAAACACCATATATTTT; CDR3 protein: CASSLGSASGNTIYF
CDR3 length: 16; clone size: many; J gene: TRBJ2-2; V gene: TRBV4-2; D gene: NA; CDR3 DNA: TGTGCCAGCAGCCAAATGAAACAGGGGAACACCGGGGAGCTGTTTTTT; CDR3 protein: CASSQMKQGNTGELFF
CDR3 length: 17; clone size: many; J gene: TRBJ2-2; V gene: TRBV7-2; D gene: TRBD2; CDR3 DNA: TGTGCCAGCAGCCCCTCGGCGGGGGTGGAGAACACCGGGGAGCTGTTTTTT; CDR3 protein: CASSPSAGVENTGELFF
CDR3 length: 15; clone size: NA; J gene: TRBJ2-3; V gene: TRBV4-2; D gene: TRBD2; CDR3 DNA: TGTGCCAGCAGCCAGACTAGCGGGAGGACAGATACGCAGTATTTT; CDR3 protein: CASSQTSGRTDTQYF
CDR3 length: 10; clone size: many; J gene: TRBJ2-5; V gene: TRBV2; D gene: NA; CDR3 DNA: TGTGCCAGCAGTGAAGTCCGCCCGTACTTC; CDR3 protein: CASSEVRPYF
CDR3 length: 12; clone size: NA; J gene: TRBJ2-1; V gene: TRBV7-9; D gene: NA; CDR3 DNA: TGTGCCAGCCCCGGGAGAAACAATGAGCAGTTCTTC; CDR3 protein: CASPGRNNEQFF
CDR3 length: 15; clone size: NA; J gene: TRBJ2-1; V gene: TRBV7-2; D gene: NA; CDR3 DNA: TGTGCCAGCAGCCGACCAGGGAGCTCCTACAATGAGCAGTTCTTC; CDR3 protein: CASSRPGSSYNEQFF
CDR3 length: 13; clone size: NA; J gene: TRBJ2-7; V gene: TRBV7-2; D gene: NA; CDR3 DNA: TGTGCCAGCAGCTTAGACCCGGGCTACGAGCAGTACTTC; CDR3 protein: CASSLDPGYEQYF